The sequence of this TCR beta chain was determined in a study of T-cell reconstitution after alpha-beta-depleted transplantation in children. This clonotype has ten or more counts. Its antigen is still unknown. The CDR3 sequence is 13 residues long. Trimming removed 5 bases from V and 4 bases from J, with 9 bases in between. Unique molecular identifiers were used to barcode this TCRbeta library. TCRdb independently ran MiXCR on the PCR reads; one entry per CDR3 protein. The top ten hold just over 4.5% of the sample, which has 150,000 to 250,000 distinct CDR3 sequences, about 6% seen once. Study-level results: In patients about two months after transplant, alpha-beta T cells reportedly arose from several hundred expanded graft clones. Counts and diversity of T cells one year after transplant came mostly from newly produced T cells. Surviving thymic progenitors and recipient T cells were the source of high TCRbeta diversity at day 60 in some patients.

The chain uses TRBV12-3 or TRBV12-4 and TRBJ1-3; a weak D match, TRBD1 (5 bases). Here the sequenced sample was PBMCs, taken before TCRalphabeta/CD19-depleted stem cell transplant. The sequence came from a girl less than two years old with combined immunodeficiency, due to receive a stem cell transplant. The CDR3 region has the DNA TGTGCCAGCAGTAGGGGTTCGGGAAACACCATATATTTT. Protein product: CASSRGSGNTIYF.